Following are 10 T cell receptor beta chains from one sample sequenced in a study of T cell responses to AZD1222 COVID-19 vaccine. Generated by immunoSEQ multiplex PCR, the TCRdb table keeps only in-frame clones and is missing some. Here the sample spans about 140,000 clones, about 94% being singletons. The material sequenced was peripheral blood, taken 28 days after the second AZD1222 dose. The origin of the receptors is an adult who received the AZD1222 COVID-19 vaccine.

The chain has TRBV12-3 or TRBV12-4 and TRBJ2-3; the D is unclear. With 6 bases removed from V and 4 bases from J, the gap between germline ends came to 11 bases. The CDR3 totals 13 residues. Here the CDR3 DNA reads TGTGCCAGCAGCGCCAGACATGCAGATACGCAGTATTTT. This gives the protein CASSARHADTQYF.

The chain employs TRBV9 and TRBJ1-6; no clear D. V was cut by 2 bases and J by 9 bases, with 6 bases left in between. The CDR3 is 12 amino acids. Germline loops: CDR1 SGDLS, CDR2 YYNGEE. The CDR3 DNA is TGTGCCAGCAGCGTTGAGGGTTCACCCCTCCACTTT. It is translated as CASSVEGSPLHF.

The V and J genes are TRBV6-4 and TRBJ2-1, with 8 nucleotides matching TRBD2. The V gene's germline CDR1 is MRHNA and CDR2 SNTAGT. This CDR3 comprises 16 residues. The V gene end was trimmed by 3 bases and the J gene end by 0 bases; junction bases not matched to a gene: 4. The CDR3 protein is CASSEASGFSYNEQFF. The CDR3 DNA follows: TGTGCCAGCAGTGAGGCTAGCGGGTTCTCCTACAATGAGCAGTTCTTC.

The chain carries TRBV5-1 and TRBJ1-1; TRBD1 agrees at 9 bases. The CDR3 consists of 17 residues. Looked up from germline, CDR1 is SGHRS and CDR2 is YFSETQ. V dropped 1 base and J dropped 1; count of bases not matched to a gene: 8. CDR3 residues: CASSLWDREFRNTEAFF. DNA for the CDR3: TGCGCCAGCAGCTTGTGGGACAGGGAGTTTAGGAACACTGAAGCTTTCTTT. The full variable domain, completed using reference TRBV5-1 and TRBJ1-1, is KAGVTQTPRYLIKTRGQQVTLSCSPISGHRSVSWYQQTPGQGLQFLFEYFSETQRNKGNFPGRFSGRQFSNSRSEMNVSTLELGDSALYLCASSLWDREFRNTEAFFGQGTRLTVV.

This clone was seen a single time. V is TRBV19 and J is TRBJ1-2; the D gene is possibly TRBD1 (5 bases). From germline, CDR1 is LNHDA and CDR2 SQIVND (reference sequence). This CDR3 has 12 amino acids. Trimming stripped 9 bases from V and 4 bases from J, with 12 bases between. The CDR3 DNA is TGTGCCAGCAGCAGGGTGAGCTATGGCTACACCTTC. Amino acids: CASSRVSYGYTF.

V gene TRBV6-2 or TRBV6-3 combines with J gene TRBJ1-2; D gene uncertain. The ends were cut back, 4 bases at V and 2 bases at J, with 8 bases in the middle. This CDR3 region has 13 residues. Germline V gene sequence: CDR1 MNHEY, CDR2 SVGEGT. The CDR3 DNA follows: TGTGCCAGCAGTTCGGTCAGAAACTATGGCTACACCTTC. This gives the protein CASSSVRNYGYTF.

This chain connects TRBV12-3 or TRBV12-4 to TRBJ1-3; D is unclear. Trimming pared 7 bases from V and 0 bases from J, leaving 7 bases between. The CDR3 has 13 residues. The DNA of the CDR3 is TGTGCCAGCACCGTAAACTCTGGAAACACCATATATTTT. It specifies CASTVNSGNTIYF.

The rearrangement joins TRBV24-1 to TRBJ1-1, with no clear D. Germline-derived CDR1 and CDR2 are KGHDR and SFDVKD. CDR3 size: 14 residues. V gave up 3 bases and J gave up 4 bases, with 11 bases separating them. CDR3 in DNA: TGTGCCACCAGTGATCCGCATAAGGCCACTGAAGCTTTCTTT. This translates into CATSDPHKATEAFF.

The chain couples TRBV5-1 to TRBJ1-1; D possibly corresponds to TRBD1 (5 bases). The CDR3 spans 12 residues. Between the trimmed V and J ends, which lost 0 bases and 11 bases, there was a span of 11 bases. Germline V gene data show CDR1 as SGHRS and CDR2 as YFSETQ. The CDR3 DNA sequence: TGCGCCAGCAGCTTGGAGGGGTTGATCGCTTTCTTT. Amino acid sequence: CASSLEGLIAFF. Combining the CDR3 with reference TRBV5-1 and TRBJ1-1 gives the whole variable domain KAGVTQTPRYLIKTRGQQVTLSCSPISGHRSVSWYQQTPGQGLQFLFEYFSETQRNKGNFPGRFSGRQFSNSRSEMNVSTLELGDSALYLCASSLEGLIAFFGQGTRLTVV.

V and J are TRBV5-1 and TRBJ2-3; D remains unclear. The V end lost 0 bases, the J end lost 2 bases, and 7 bases lay between the germline ends. The germline CDR1 and CDR2 sequences are SGHRS and YFSETQ. CDR3 length equals 14 residues. Written as DNA, the CDR3 is TGCGCCAGCAGCTTGGACACGAACACAGATACGCAGTATTTT. Translation gives CASSLDTNTDTQYF.